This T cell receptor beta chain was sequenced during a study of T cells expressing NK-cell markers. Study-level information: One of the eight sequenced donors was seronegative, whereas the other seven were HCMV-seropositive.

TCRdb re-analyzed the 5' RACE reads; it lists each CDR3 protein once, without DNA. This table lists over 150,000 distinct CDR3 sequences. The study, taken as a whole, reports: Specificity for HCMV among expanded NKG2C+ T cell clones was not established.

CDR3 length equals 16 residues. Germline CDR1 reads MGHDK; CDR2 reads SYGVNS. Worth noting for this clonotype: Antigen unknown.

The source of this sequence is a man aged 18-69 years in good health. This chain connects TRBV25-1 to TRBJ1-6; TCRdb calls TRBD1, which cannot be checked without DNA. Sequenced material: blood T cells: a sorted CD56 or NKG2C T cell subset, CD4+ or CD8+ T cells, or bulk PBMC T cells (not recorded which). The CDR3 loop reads CASSPGSVSYNSPLHF. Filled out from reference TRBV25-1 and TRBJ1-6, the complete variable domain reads EADIYQTPRYLVIGTGKKITLECSQTMGHDKMYWYQQDPGMELHLIHYSYGVNSTEKGDLSSESTVSRIRTEHFPLTLESARPSHTSQYLCASSPGSVSYNSPLHFGNGTRLTVT.